The rows below give T cell receptor beta chains drawn from one sample of a study of cytomegalovirus exposure and HLA in healthy donors. Generated by immunoSEQ multiplex PCR, the TCRdb table keeps only in-frame clones and is missing some. This sample has about 140,000 clones, with 75% to 80% found just once. Sequenced input: PBMCs. These TCRs come from a male donor in good health and CMV-seronegative. The CDR3 runs from the conserved cysteine through the conserved F or W. A D gene is named only where the DNA matches it firmly.

d_call	v_call	cdr3_aa
TRBD2	TRBV19	CARCTCPGLNTDTQYF
TRBD1	TRBV10-3	CAISDSKGTVYNEQFF
TRBD2	TRBV2	CASMGLAGAGGETQYF
TRBD1	TRBV7-3	CASSSPGQGDYGYTF
NA	TRBV7-9	CASSLQRAEGQYF
NA	TRBV7-8	CASSPISGTSTDTQYF
NA	TRBV4-1	CASSQERLLGTDTQYF
NA	TRBV2	CASNGGFEEQYF
TRBD1	TRBV5-1	CASSGTGDGYTF
TRBD1	TRBV11-1	CASSLGSTGVQETQYF
NA	TRBV21-1	CASSIPPPVRDTGELFF
TRBD1	TRBV4-3	CASSQDRDRETQYF
NA	TRBV10-1	CASSEEGNAYEQYF
TRBD2	TRBV15	CATKRGQETQYF
TRBD2	TRBV19	CASSRQAPGLAGVSSYNEQFF
NA	TRBV7-6	CASSSSGSDSGNTIYF
NA	TRBV4-1	CASSQESVGSYTF
TRBD1	TRBV2	CASRSALLGQGGTGELFF
TRBD1	TRBV7-2	CASSPRQGASNQPQHF
TRBD1	TRBV5-1	CASSLPTGAQETQYF
TRBD2	TRBV5-6	CASSLLAGLETQYF
NA	TRBV7-8	CASSIEQGKYEKLFF
NA	TRBV5-6	CASSPVAQGNYGYTF
TRBD2	TRBV7-2	CASSLVVAGGGDTQYF
TRBD2	TRBV9	CASSEGLAVNTDTQYF
TRBD1	TRBV7-4	CASSQGETGGGITQPQHF
NA	TRBV7-2	CASSPDKNYGYTF
NA	TRBV10-2	CASSDRMGGAKNSQYF
NA	TRBV27	CASSFTGGGANVLTF
TRBD2	TRBV11-1	CASSSGLAGNNEQFF
NA	TRBV7-8	CASSLNPGAGGNYGYTF
TRBD1	TRBV5-1	CASSFTGGTEAFF
NA	TRBV5-5	CASSRLERGYEQYF